This entry concerns a single T cell receptor beta chain. This sample stems from a study of blood T cell repertoires in COVID-19. Germline V gene data show CDR1 as SGHDT and CDR2 as YYEEEE. The V and J ends lost 1 base and 5 bases, in that order; junction bases with no gene match: 3. CDR3 size: 15 residues. In the original analysis: For nucleated cells, counts were estimated from reference gene primer amplification. Measured with immunoSEQ multiplex PCR; TCRdb has only the in-frame clones, and not every one. Clonal size and the V and J genes are those of that table, whereas D and trimming came from the DNA. Among 350,000 to 450,000 clones listed, 89% were seen once.

The receptor was isolated from a woman aged 40 to 49 with COVID-19, enrolled during active disease. The chain uses TRBV5-6 and TRBJ2-2, with 9 bases lining up with TRBD1. Sequencing was done on a sample of peripheral blood. The CDR3 is CASSLFGTGTGELFF. The CDR3 DNA reads TGTGCCAGCAGCTTGTTCGGGACAGGGACCGGGGAGCTGTTTTTT.